This T cell receptor beta chain was profiled in a study of cytomegalovirus exposure and HLA in healthy donors. Study results and caveats: It was confirmed in vitro that a few of the CMV-associated chains were specific for CMV antigens. Both high specificity and high sensitivity reportedly marked the classifier's diagnosis of cytomegalovirus status. In an earlier analysis, productive rearrangement rates for most beta V segments clustered near 90% or 30%.

Concerning this clone itself: Its cognate antigen is unknown.

Primers for the PCR totalled 60 Vbeta and 13 Jbeta. In the authors' methods: An analysis performed later counted about 80 million unique TCR beta chains (roughly 11 million of them shared). Clones were sequenced by immunoSEQ multiplex PCR, and TCRdb holds only the in-frame ones, with some missing. V, J and clone size are taken as reported in that table, and D and trimming were inferred from the DNA itself. The table shows about 140,000 clones, with over 60% occurring only once. Sequencing was carried out using PBMCs. The TCR originated in a male donor in good health and CMV-seropositive.

Here the CDR3 DNA reads TGTGCCAGCAGCCAAGCCCGGGGAGGGGGCACCGGGGAGCTGTTTTTT. As protein: CASSQARGGGTGELFF. The chain couples TRBV4-2 to TRBJ2-2; possibly TRBD2 for D (7 bases). CDR1 is LGHNA, CDR2 YNFKEQ, per germline. The CDR3 covers 16 residues. Trimming removed 1 base from V and 4 bases from J, with 13 bases in between.